These 17 T cell receptor beta chains share one sample of origin, sequenced in a study of T cell responses to AZD1222 COVID-19 vaccine. Profiled with immunoSEQ multiplex PCR; TCRdb holds only in-frame clones, not every one. The data contain some 130,000 clones, 70% to 90% of them singletons. Sequencing was performed on peripheral blood, taken on day 0 of AZD1222 vaccination. These receptors came from an adult in good health.

The chain combines TRBV10-1 with TRBJ1-1; D might be TRBD1 (5 bases). V was clipped by 7 bases and J by 3 bases, with 15 bases between them. Germline CDR1 and CDR2: WNHNN and SYGVQD (reference sequence). This CDR3 is 14 amino acids long. CDR3 in DNA: TGCGCCAGCAAAAGGGAGACAGAGGACACTGAAGCTTTCTTT. As protein: CASKRETEDTEAFF.

The V and J genes are TRBV7-8 and TRBJ1-1; no reliable D call. In germline, CDR1 is SGHVS, CDR2 FQNEAQ. Trimming took 5 bases from V and 7 from J, leaving 5 bases between them. This CDR3 is 10 amino acids long. CDR3 nucleotide sequence: TGTGCCAGCAGCCGGATTGAAGCTTTCTTT. Translating gives CASSRIEAFF.

This clone was observed a handful of times. This chain connects TRBV19 to TRBJ1-1; D is undetermined. Trimming shortened V by 7 bases and J by 4 bases, and 19 bases separated the two germline ends. The CDR3 consists of 15 residues. CDR1 is LNHDA and CDR2 is SQIVND in the germline V gene (reference sequence). CDR3 sequence reads: CASKGSLLVSTEAFF. The CDR3 bases are TGTGCCAGTAAGGGCTCCTTACTTGTGAGCACTGAAGCTTTCTTT.

On this clone itself: One end of the junction does not line up with germline, which may come from a read error. The chain couples TRBV29-1 to TRBJ1-5; TRBD1 matches 8 bases. Germline CDR1 SQVTM, CDR2 ANQGSEA. The CDR3 has 13 amino acids. Here the CDR3 reads CSVAGGGNQPQHF. The CDR3 bases are TGCAGTGTTGCAGGGGGCGGCAATCAGCCCCAGCATTTT. Combining the CDR3 with reference TRBV29-1 and TRBJ1-5 gives the whole variable domain SAVISQKPSRDICQRGTSLTIQCQVDSQVTMMFWYRQQPGQSLTLIATANQGSEATYESGFVIDKFPISRPNLTFSTLTVSNMSPEDSSIYLCSVAGGGNQPQHFGDGTRLSIL.

The genes are TRBV30 and TRBJ1-5, with 8 bases fitting TRBD1. Germline-derived CDR1 and CDR2 are GTSNPN and SVGIG (reference sequence). With 1 base clipped from V and 0 bases from J, the junction kept 8 bases outside the gene matches. The CDR3 loop spans 17 amino acids. The CDR3 region has the DNA TGTGCCTGGAGTGACTACAGGGGGGGTTCTAGCAATCAGCCCCAGCATTTT. Translation: CAWSDYRGGSSNQPQHF.

J is TRBJ2-5 and V is TRBV21-1; the listed D gene, TRBD2, was not tested against the DNA. TRBV21-1 is labeled a pseudogene. The CDR3 has 14 residues. The CDR3 protein is CASSLGGSGETQYF. In DNA, the CDR3 is TGTGCCAGCAGCCTCGGCGGGAGTGGGGAGACCCAGTACTTC.

In this sample, this clone turned up once. J is TRBJ2-3 and V is TRBV5-4; D uncertain. V was shortened by 4 bases and J by 6 bases, with 15 bases between the two germline ends. The germline V gene encodes CDR1 SGHNT and CDR2 YYREEE (reference sequence). The CDR3 contains 14 residues. The CDR3 sequence: CASSPEIVVDTQYF. The CDR3 nucleotides read TGTGCCAGCAGCCCCGAGATAGTGGTGGATACGCAGTATTTT.

The chain is built from TRBV5-1 and TRBJ1-2, with D possibly being TRBD1 (5 bases). This CDR3 contains 14 residues. Germline loops: CDR1 SGHRS, CDR2 YFSETQ. The V and J ends lost 2 bases and 8 bases respectively, with 16 bases between them. The CDR3 bases are TGCGCCAGCAGCTTTGGGAGGGGCGATAGGGGCTACACCTTC. It is translated as CASSFGRGDRGYTF.

This chain uses TRBV3-1 (or the pseudogene TRBV3-2) with TRBJ2-1; tentative D call: TRBD1 (5 bases). V dropped 0 bases and J dropped 8 bases, with 17 bases sitting between them. There are 16 residues in the CDR3. From germline, CDR1 is LGHDT and CDR2 YNNKEL (reference sequence). The DNA for the CDR3 is TGTGCCAGCAGCCAAGATGGTCAGGGAAGGGCGGATGAGCAGTTCTTC. It is translated as CASSQDGQGRADEQFF.

This chain joins TRBV3-1 (or the pseudogene TRBV3-2) and TRBJ2-5; no clear D. Germline-derived CDR1 and CDR2 are LGHDT and YNNKEL (reference sequence). V shed 4 bases and J shed 5 bases, with 14 bases lying between them. The CDR3 sequence is 14 residues long. The CDR3 loop reads CASSRQGPRETQYF. Written as DNA, the CDR3 is TGTGCCAGCAGCCGCCAAGGACCCCGGGAGACCCAGTACTTC.

This clone was observed a single time. V and J are TRBV6-2 or TRBV6-3 and TRBJ2-7; D is ambiguous. V lost 4 bases to trimming and J lost 2 bases, with 6 bases between them. This CDR3 contains 12 residues. Germline V gene lookup returns CDR1 MNHEY and CDR2 SVGEGT. In DNA form, the CDR3 reads TGTGCCAGCAGTTTTACCACCTACGAGCAGTACTTC. Amino acid sequence: CASSFTTYEQYF.

This chain uses TRBV7-9 with TRBJ1-5; 7 bases match TRBD1. V shed 1 base, J shed 0 bases, and the junction held 0 bases outside the gene matches. Germline V gene lookup returns CDR1 SEHNR and CDR2 FQNEAQ (reference sequence). This CDR3 has 15 amino acids. This CDR3 is CASSLGDSSNQPQHF. CDR3 in DNA: TGTGCCAGCAGCTTAGGGGACAGTAGCAATCAGCCCCAGCATTTT.

The CDR3 sequence is CATSAKTGLEPQHF. The CDR3 region has the DNA TGTGCCACCAGTGCCAAAACGGGGCTAGAGCCCCAGCATTTT. V and J are TRBV24-1 and TRBJ1-5, with TRBD1 as a possible D gene (5 bases). This CDR3 comprises 14 residues. The germline V and J ends were trimmed by 5 bases and 8 bases, with 15 bases remaining between them. From germline, CDR1 is KGHDR and CDR2 SFDVKD.

This clone has just one count. This chain connects TRBV15 to TRBJ1-5, with D unclear. Deletions cut 4 bases from V and 3 bases from J, with 13 bases between. Germline CDR1 LNHNV, CDR2 YYDKDF (reference sequence). The CDR3 has 15 residues. The CDR3 coding sequence is TGTGCCACCAGCAAGAGGGAGGGTGACAATCAGCCCCAGCATTTT. Translating it yields CATSKREGDNQPQHF.

The rearrangement links TRBV24-1 to TRBJ2-1; 7 nucleotides line up with TRBD1. V shed 4 bases and J 4 bases; nucleotides not matched to a gene: 6. Germline lookup yields CDR1 KGHDR and CDR2 SFDVKD. This CDR3 is 15 amino acids long. CDR3 nucleotide sequence: TGTGCCACCAGTGAGGGTACAGGGGCGTACAATGAGCAGTTCTTC. This sequence encodes CATSEGTGAYNEQFF.

J is TRBJ1-2 and V is TRBV5-4, with D perhaps TRBD1 (6 bases). Between the trimmed V and J ends, which lost 4 bases and 4 bases, there was a span of 11 bases. Germline-derived CDR1 and CDR2 are SGHNT and YYREEE (reference sequence). The CDR3 has 13 amino acids. Here the CDR3 DNA reads TGTGCCAGCAGCCGGGGGGCAGGCTATGGCTACACCTTC. Translated, it gives CASSRGAGYGYTF.

The rearrangement links TRBV5-1 to TRBJ1-1, with 7 nucleotides matching TRBD1. Per germline, CDR1 SGHRS and CDR2 YFSETQ. J was trimmed by 4 bases and V by 4 bases; bases with no gene match: 4. The CDR3 has 13 residues. The CDR3 spells CASSPGTATEAFF. As DNA, the CDR3 is TGCGCCAGCAGCCCAGGGACAGCCACTGAAGCTTTCTTT.